Below, 29 T cell receptor beta chains from the same sample are listed, as sequenced in a study of neurological immune-mediated disorders. A single record per CDR3 protein comes from TCRdb applying MiXCR to the 5' RACE reads. The sample shows about 62,000 distinct CDR3 sequences, 3.5% to 4.5% of them seen only once. Material: PBMCs. The receptors come from a woman in her fifties or sixties with multiple sclerosis.

The chain uses TRBV11-3 and TRBJ2-3; 10 bases align to TRBD2. V lost 2 bases, J lost 11 bases, and 13 bases stayed unmatched. This CDR3 has 16 residues. Germline CDR1 SGHNT, CDR2 YENEEA. CDR3 nucleotide sequence: TGTGCCAGCAGCTTAATCCTAGCGGGAGAGGAGAGGGGGCAGTATTTT. Its protein is CASSLILAGEERGQYF.

This clonotype was observed at least ten times. DNA of the CDR3: TGCAGCGTTGATTCGGGCGGCGGGAGGCTCTACAATGAGCAGTTCTTC. Its protein product is CSVDSGGGRLYNEQFF. This chain joins TRBV29-1 and TRBJ2-1; 8 nucleotides align to TRBD2. This CDR3 is 16 amino acids long. Germline CDR1 and CDR2: SQVTM and ANQGSEA. V trimming: 3 bases; J trimming: 3 bases; junction bases outside the gene matches: 10.

This clonotype was seen at least ten times. V and J are TRBV9 and TRBJ2-7, with TRBD1 matching over 7 bases. CDR1 is SGDLS, CDR2 YYNGEE, per germline. V was pared by 3 bases and J by 5 bases, with 14 bases of the junction left unmatched. The CDR3 sequence is 16 residues long. CDR3 loop: CASSGGPGQALNEQYF. For the CDR3, the DNA is TGTGCCAGCAGCGGCGGCCCCGGACAGGCTCTTAACGAGCAGTACTTC.

In this sample, this clonotype turned up many times. CDR3 sequence (DNA): TGCAGTGCTAGGCACGGGGGGGAGGTATCTGGGGCCAACGTCCTGACTTTC. Protein product: CSARHGGEVSGANVLTF. The gene calls are TRBV20-1 and TRBJ2-6, with 8 bases identical to TRBD2. After removal of 3 bases from V and 1 base from J, the junction contained 8 bases not matched to a gene. The CDR3 consists of 17 residues. Germline lookup yields CDR1 DFQATT and CDR2 SNEGSKA (reference sequence).

This clonotype was counted a few times. CDR3 in amino acids: CSARAQTSGNNEQFF. CDR3 sequence (DNA): TGCAGTGCTAGAGCCCAGACTAGCGGGAACAATGAGCAGTTCTTC. J is TRBJ2-1 and V is TRBV20-1; 11 bases are shared with TRBD2. Germline CDR1 DFQATT, CDR2 SNEGSKA (reference sequence). This CDR3 is built from 15 residues. The V gene end was trimmed by 1 base and the J gene end by 5 bases; junction bases not matched to a gene: 4.

This clonotype was recorded many times. This rearrangement joins TRBV12-3 or TRBV12-4 to TRBJ2-2, with 9 bases fitting TRBD2. V was clipped by 9 bases and J by 1 base; unmatched bases: 9. The CDR3 loop spans 16 amino acids. The CDR3: CASSGRLVRNTGELFF. The CDR3 DNA follows: TGTGCCAGTAGCGGGAGACTCGTTAGGAACACCGGGGAGCTGTTTTTT.

This clonotype was seen at least ten times. V gene TRBV4-2 combines with J gene TRBJ2-1; TRBD2 agrees at 10 bases. The V segment lost 4 bases and the J segment 5 bases; nucleotides outside the gene matches: 8. The germline gives CDR1 LGHNA, CDR2 YNFKEQ. The CDR3 is 16 residues long. Here the CDR3 DNA reads TGTGCCAGCAGCCCGAGGACTAGCGGCCAAAACAATGAGCAGTTCTTC. The encoded protein is CASSPRTSGQNNEQFF.

This clonotype was detected ten times or more. The chain uses TRBV20-1 and TRBJ2-3; D may be TRBD2 (5 bases). Germline V gene data show CDR1 as DFQATT and CDR2 as SNEGSKA (reference sequence). The CDR3 covers 13 residues. With 7 bases removed from V and 1 base from J, the gap between germline ends came to 12 bases. The CDR3 is CSVGGFRTDTQYF. CDR3 coding DNA: TGCAGTGTTGGAGGATTCCGCACAGATACGCAGTATTTT.

As to this clonotype: With a much larger clone just one base away, this may be a read error. J is TRBJ2-1 and V is TRBV11-3, with TRBD1 identical over 7 bases. The germline V gene has CDR1 SGHNT and CDR2 YENEEA. The CDR3 contains 16 residues. CDR3 protein: CANSSTTGYPYNEQFF. The CDR3 DNA is TGTGCCAACAGCTCGACGACAGGGTACCCCTACAATGAGCAGTTCTTC.

The sample holds many counts of this clonotype. The chain joins TRBV5-1 to TRBJ2-2; 9 nucleotides match TRBD1. V gave up 1 base and J gave up 0 bases; unmatched junction bases: 1. The CDR3 covers 16 residues. Per germline, CDR1 SGHRS and CDR2 YFSETQ. CDR3 amino acids: CASSLRTGANTGELFF. CDR3 in DNA: TGCGCCAGCAGCTTGAGGACAGGGGCGAACACCGGGGAGCTGTTTTTT.

In its sample, this clonotype was seen many times. The CDR3 DNA sequence: TGTGCCAGCAGCTCTAGAGGCGTCCAAGAGACCCAGTACTTC. It is translated as CASSSRGVQETQYF. The chain employs TRBV7-2 and TRBJ2-5; D not resolved. There are 14 residues in the CDR3. Germline CDR1 SGHTA, CDR2 FQGNSA. V was trimmed by 4 bases and J by 1 base, leaving 10 bases between them.

This chain links TRBV19 with TRBJ1-1; D might be TRBD1 (6 bases). Trimming left V 8 bases short and J 0 bases short, with 16 bases between. CDR1 LNHDA and CDR2 SQIVND come from the germline V gene (reference sequence). This CDR3 region has 15 residues. CDR3 loop: CASHRTEQLNTEAFF. The CDR3 bases are TGTGCCAGTCACAGGACAGAGCAGCTGAACACTGAAGCTTTCTTT.

In its sample, this clonotype was seen many times. The genes are TRBV3-1 and TRBJ1-2; D is unclear. Trimming removed 4 bases at V and 5 bases at J, with 17 bases between. This CDR3 region has 15 residues. Germline CDR1 and CDR2: LGHDT and YNNKEL (reference sequence). CDR3 nucleotide sequence: TGTGCCAGCAGCCCCCGGCCCTCTACGGTATATGGCTACACCTTC. As protein: CASSPRPSTVYGYTF.

Many counts were recorded for this clonotype. Written as DNA, the CDR3 is TGCGCCAGCAGCTCTTCTTTCCAGAGCTCCTACGAGCAGTACTTC. Its protein is CASSSSFQSSYEQYF. V gene TRBV5-1 combines with J gene TRBJ2-7; no firm D call. Trimming cost V 3 bases and J 0 bases, with 13 bases left between them. The CDR3 length is 15 residues. Germline CDR1 and CDR2: SGHRS and YFSETQ. The full variable domain, completed using reference TRBV5-1 and TRBJ2-7, is KAGVTQTPRYLIKTRGQQVTLSCSPISGHRSVSWYQQTPGQGLQFLFEYFSETQRNKGNFPGRFSGRQFSNSRSEMNVSTLELGDSALYLCASSSSFQSSYEQYFGPGTRLTVT.

This clonotype was picked up many times. This rearrangement joins TRBV3-1 to TRBJ2-7, with no clear D. This CDR3 has 14 amino acids. V was cut by 2 bases and J by 3 bases, with 11 bases left in between. Germline V gene lookup returns CDR1 LGHDT and CDR2 YNNKEL (reference sequence). The CDR3 region has the DNA TGTGCCAGCAGCCAAACCCCGGTTGTCTACGAGCAGTACTTC. As protein: CASSQTPVVYEQYF.

This clonotype was recorded at least ten times. The rearrangement uses TRBV5-1 and TRBJ2-1, with 9 bases lining up with TRBD2. The germline V gene has CDR1 SGHRS and CDR2 YFSETQ. This CDR3 is built from 13 residues. The J segment lost 9 bases and the V segment lost 7 bases, leaving 8 bases of the junction unmatched. CDR3 residues: CASGGLAGAEQFF. As DNA, the CDR3 is TGCGCCAGCGGCGGGTTAGCGGGAGCTGAGCAGTTCTTC. The entire variable domain, with the rest obtained from reference TRBV5-1 and TRBJ2-1, is as follows: KAGVTQTPRYLIKTRGQQVTLSCSPISGHRSVSWYQQTPGQGLQFLFEYFSETQRNKGNFPGRFSGRQFSNSRSEMNVSTLELGDSALYLCASGGLAGAEQFFGPGTRLTVL.

By its share, this clonotype is medium-sized (0.01 to 0.1%). This chain uses TRBV6-6 with TRBJ2-2; D is ambiguous. The germline CDR1 and CDR2 sequences are MNHNY and SVGAGI (reference sequence). V was trimmed by 2 bases and J by 2 bases, leaving 9 bases between them. The CDR3 is 15 amino acids. CDR3 coding DNA: TGTGCCAGCAGTTACCCCCTTCAAAACACCGGGGAGCTGTTTTTT. Amino acids: CASSYPLQNTGELFF.

This clonotype was detected many times. The chain employs TRBV20-1 and TRBJ2-1, with D possibly being TRBD2 (5 bases). CDR1 and CDR2 from the germline V gene are DFQATT and SNEGSKA (reference sequence). V was cut by 5 bases and J by 4 bases, with 15 bases left in between. This CDR3 has 14 residues. Written as DNA, the CDR3 is TGCAGTGCTCCGAGGGCTGTTGGGTACAATGAGCAGTTCTTC. Its protein is CSAPRAVGYNEQFF.

This clonotype was seen repeatedly, ten times or more. The chain is built from TRBV4-2 and TRBJ1-6, with D tentatively TRBD1 (5 bases). V was cut by 0 bases and J by 7 bases, with 7 bases left in between. From germline, CDR1 is LGHNA and CDR2 YNFKEQ. CDR3 length: 14 residues. CDR3 DNA: TGTGCCAGCAGCCAAGACAGGGTGAATTCACCCCTCCACTTT. This encodes CASSQDRVNSPLHF.

This clonotype was recorded many times. The CDR3 sequence: CASSETSNRNTEAFF. The CDR3 bases are TGTGCCAGCAGCGAGACAAGCAACAGGAACACTGAAGCTTTCTTT. The rearrangement uses TRBV9 and TRBJ1-1; D ambiguous. The CDR3 contains 15 residues. Germline CDR1 and CDR2: SGDLS and YYNGEE. V gave up 3 bases and J gave up 1 base, with 13 bases separating them.

This clonotype was recorded many times. The rearrangement joins TRBV5-1 to TRBJ1-2; perhaps TRBD1 as D (6 bases). The CDR3 totals 15 residues. Trimming stripped 3 bases from V and 2 bases from J, with 14 bases between. Germline values: CDR1 SGHRS, CDR2 YFSETQ. The CDR3 DNA is TGCGCCAGCAGCTCCTTCCGGGACAACAACTATGGCTACACCTTC. This encodes CASSSFRDNNYGYTF.

This clonotype was seen ten or more times. V and J are TRBV20-1 and TRBJ2-7; D is unclear. Germline assignment: CDR1 DFQATT and CDR2 SNEGSKA (reference sequence). Trimming shortened V by 6 bases and J by 0 bases, and 15 bases separated the two germline ends. CDR3 length: 14 amino acids. CDR3 loop: CSAAPPQISYEQYF. In DNA form, the CDR3 reads TGCAGTGCCGCACCTCCTCAGATCTCCTACGAGCAGTACTTC.

This clonotype was counted many times. J is TRBJ2-4 and V is TRBV15, with D tentatively TRBD2 (7 bases). With 0 bases removed from V and 6 bases from J, the gap between germline ends came to 12 bases. From germline, CDR1 is LNHNV and CDR2 YYDKDF (reference sequence). The CDR3 contains 15 residues. The DNA for the CDR3 is TGTGCCACCAGCAGAGATAGGAGGGGGGGAAACATTCAGTACTTC. Its protein product is CATSRDRRGGNIQYF. Filled out from reference TRBV15 and TRBJ2-4, the complete variable domain reads DAMVIQNPRYQVTQFGKPVTLSCSQTLNHNVMYWYQQKSSQAPKLLFHYYDKDFNNEADTPDNFQSRRPNTSFCFLDIRSPGLGDTAMYLCATSRDRRGGNIQYFGAGTRLSVL.

There are many counts of this clonotype. The chain is built from TRBV5-1 and TRBJ1-6; D call uncertain. The CDR3 sequence is 16 residues long. Trimming pared 4 bases from V and 8 bases from J, leaving 19 bases between. Germline CDR1 reads SGHRS; CDR2 reads YFSETQ. This CDR3 is CASSLSSPTDYSPLHF. CDR3 coding DNA: TGCGCCAGCAGCCTATCCTCCCCGACCGATTATTCACCCCTCCACTTT.

This clonotype has at least ten counts. The genes are TRBV20-1 and TRBJ2-2; D remains unclear. V was clipped by 1 base and J by 2 bases, with 5 bases between them. Germline V gives CDR1 DFQATT, CDR2 SNEGSKA (reference sequence). The CDR3 runs to 13 residues. The CDR3 sequence is CSARASNTGELFF. The CDR3, as DNA: TGCAGTGCTAGAGCCAGTAACACCGGGGAGCTGTTTTTT.

This clonotype has ten or more counts. One junction end does not reproduce the germline sequence, and a read error may be involved. CDR3 coding DNA: TGCAGTGCTAGAGTTGACTATTATAATTCACCCCTCAACTTT. This gives the protein CSARVDYYNSPLNF. The genes are TRBV20-1 and TRBJ1-6, with D uncertain. Germline CDR1 is DFQATT and CDR2 is SNEGSKA (reference sequence). CDR3 length equals 14 residues.

This clonotype was counted many times. This chain connects TRBV12-3 or TRBV12-4 to TRBJ2-1; 8 bases are shared with TRBD2. V shed 6 bases, J shed 8 bases, and the junction held 12 bases outside the gene matches. CDR3 size: 15 residues. As DNA, the CDR3 is TGTGCCAGCAGGCCTAGCGGGCCGTTTACATATGAGCAGTTCTTC. The encoded protein is CASRPSGPFTYEQFF.

This clonotype was recorded many times. The rearrangement uses TRBV5-5 and TRBJ1-4; no clear D. The V gene's germline CDR1 is SGHKS and CDR2 YYEKEE (reference sequence). The CDR3 spans 16 residues. Trimming left V 2 bases short and J 7 bases short, with 18 bases between. The CDR3 DNA reads as TGTGCCAGCAGCTTTGCTGGGGAGTCAGGCTTTGAAAAACTGTTTTTT. Residues: CASSFAGESGFEKLFF.

This clonotype was found many times. The chain combines TRBV6-2 or TRBV6-3 with TRBJ2-1, with a weak D call TRBD1 (6 bases). The CDR3 is 15 residues long. The V gene's germline CDR1 is MNHEY and CDR2 SVGEGT. V lost 7 bases, J lost 2 bases, and 15 bases lay in between. This CDR3 is CASTIQGHTYNEQFF. The CDR3 region has the DNA TGTGCCAGCACCATACAGGGACATACCTACAATGAGCAGTTCTTC.